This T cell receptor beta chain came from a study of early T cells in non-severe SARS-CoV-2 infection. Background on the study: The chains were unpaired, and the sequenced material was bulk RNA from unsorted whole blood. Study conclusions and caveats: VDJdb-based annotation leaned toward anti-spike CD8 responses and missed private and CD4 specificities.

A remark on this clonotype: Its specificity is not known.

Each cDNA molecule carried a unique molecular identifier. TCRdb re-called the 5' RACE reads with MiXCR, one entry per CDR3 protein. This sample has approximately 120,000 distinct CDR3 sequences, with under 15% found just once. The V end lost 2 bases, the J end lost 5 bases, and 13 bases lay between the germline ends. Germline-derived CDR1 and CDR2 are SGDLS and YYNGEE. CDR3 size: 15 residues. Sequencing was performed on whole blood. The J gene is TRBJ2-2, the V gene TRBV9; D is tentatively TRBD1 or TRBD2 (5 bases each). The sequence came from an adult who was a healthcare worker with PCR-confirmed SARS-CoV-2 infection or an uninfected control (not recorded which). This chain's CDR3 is CASSVTAGSTGELFF. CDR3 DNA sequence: TGTGCCAGCAGCGTCACAGCAGGGAGTACCGGGGAGCTGTTTTTT.